Listed below are T cell receptor beta chains from one sample, sequenced in a study of T cell responses to AZD1222 COVID-19 vaccine. Clones were read by immunoSEQ multiplex PCR, and TCRdb kept only the in-frame ones, dropping some. The table has roughly 250,000 clones, 85% to 95% seen once; the top ten hold 0.55%. Sequenced here: peripheral blood, sampled on day 0 of AZD1222 vaccination. Every receptor here comes from an adult in good health. The CDR3 runs from the conserved cysteine through the conserved F or W. D genes are given only for firm matches. A clone size is listed for some rows: how often the clone was seen (once, few, many), or a class if it is expanded.

D gene	J gene	clone size	V gene	CDR3 DNA	CDR3 protein
-	TRBJ1-5	-	TRBV30	TGTGCCTGGAGCGGCCAGGCGGATCAGCCCCAGCATTTT	CAWSGQADQPQHF
-	TRBJ2-7	few	TRBV28	TGTGCCAGCAGTTTCATCGAACCCTCCTACGAGCAGTACTTC	CASSFIEPSYEQYF
-	TRBJ2-7	-	TRBV7-2	TGTGCCAGCAGCCGCGCCCCTGCTAGGGGGAACGAGCAGTACTTC	CASSRAPARGNEQYF
-	TRBJ1-2	-	TRBV6-5	TGTGCCAGCAGTTACGACAGGAACTATGGCTACACCTTC	CASSYDRNYGYTF
-	TRBJ1-2	-	TRBV27	TGTGCCAGCAGTGGGGGGTACGGTGGTGGCTACACCTTC	CASSGGYGGGYTF
-	TRBJ2-1	-	TRBV24-1	TGTGCCACCAGTGACCCCCAACGAAGCCCGACCTACAATGAGCAGTTCTTC	CATSDPQRSPTYNEQFF
-	TRBJ1-6	-	TRBV27	TGTGCCAGCAGTTTAACTGTAAGACTCCTAGGGTATTCACCCCTCCACTTT	CASSLTVRLLGYSPLHF
-	TRBJ2-1	-	TRBV5-1	TGCGCCAGCAGCTTGGGTGACTCCTACAATGAGCAGTTCTTC	CASSLGDSYNEQFF
TRBD1	TRBJ2-7	-	TRBV5-8	TGTGCCAGCAGCCCGGACAGGGGGCTACAGTACGAGCAGTACTTC	CASSPDRGLQYEQYF
-	TRBJ1-5	-	TRBV2	TGTGCCAGCAGTGGGTCTGGGAGAAATCAGCCCCAGCATTTT	CASSGSGRNQPQHF
TRBD2	TRBJ2-1	-	TRBV3-1/TRBV3-2	TGTGCCAGCAGCCTTACGGGACTAAGGGTCTACAATGAGCAGTTCTTC	CASSLTGLRVYNEQFF
-	TRBJ1-6	-	TRBV21-1	TGTGCCAGCAGCCCCCGTCCCGAGAGTGGCACGAAAAATTCACCCCTCCACTTT	CASSPRPESGTKNSPLHF
TRBD1	TRBJ2-2	-	TRBV6-1	TGTGCCAGCAGTGATTGGGACAGGGGCATGCCCGGGGAGCTGTTTTTT	CASSDWDRGMPGELFF
-	TRBJ2-7	-	TRBV6-1	TGTGCCAGCAGTGAAGCGCCGTGGGCGGGATCCTCCTACGAGCAGTACTTC	CASSEAPWAGSSYEQYF
-	TRBJ2-7	once	TRBV5-1	TGCGCCAGCAGCTTGGACGTCTCTATAGAGCAGTACTTC	CASSLDVSIEQYF
TRBD2	TRBJ2-1	-	TRBV19	TGTGCCAGTAGTCGACTAGCGGGAGGGTTGGATGAGCAGTTCTTC	CASSRLAGGLDEQFF
-	TRBJ2-1	-	TRBV20-1	TGCAGTGCTAGAGCGAACAATGAGCAGTTCTTC	CSARANNEQFF
-	TRBJ1-1	-	TRBV6-2/TRBV6-3	TGTGCCAGCAGCCGTGAGGGGCTCACTGAAGCTTTCTTT	CASSREGLTEAFF
-	TRBJ1-5	-	TRBV19	TGTGCCAGTAGTAGGTCCGGGGGTCAGCCCCAGCATTTT	CASSRSGGQPQHF
-	TRBJ2-1	-	TRBV7-3	TGTGCCAGCCAGTTACAACTCTCGGGTGAGCAGTTCTTC	CASQLQLSGEQFF
-	TRBJ1-3	-	TRBV6-4	TGTGCCAGCAGTGACCCGGGGTTCTGCGGAAACACCATATATTTT	CASSDPGFCGNTIYF
-	TRBJ1-5	once	TRBV28	TGTGCCAGCCGCTCCACCCGGGACTGGTATAACAATCAGCCCCAGCATTTT	CASRSTRDWYNNQPQHF
-	TRBJ1-1	-	TRBV12-3/TRBV12-4	TGTGCCAGCAGTCTCAGGGTAAACACTGAAGCTTTCTTT	CASSLRVNTEAFF
-	TRBJ1-5	-	TRBV27	TGTGCCAGCAGTTTCTCCCCCTACGGCAATCAGCCCCAGCATTTT	CASSFSPYGNQPQHF
TRBD1	TRBJ2-3	-	TRBV29-1	TGCAGCGTTGAATCCCCGACAGGGTCGACAGATACGCAGTATTTT	CSVESPTGSTDTQYF
TRBD1	TRBJ1-2	-	TRBV28	TGTGCCAGCAGCCTGGGACAGCCTGGCTACACCTTC	CASSLGQPGYTF
-	TRBJ2-7	-	TRBV2	TGTGCCAGCAGTGAACAGCACTACGAGCAGTACTTC	CASSEQHYEQYF
TRBD1	TRBJ2-7	once	TRBV28	TGTGCCAGCAGTTGGGCCGGGACAGCCTCCTACGAGCAGTACTTC	CASSWAGTASYEQYF